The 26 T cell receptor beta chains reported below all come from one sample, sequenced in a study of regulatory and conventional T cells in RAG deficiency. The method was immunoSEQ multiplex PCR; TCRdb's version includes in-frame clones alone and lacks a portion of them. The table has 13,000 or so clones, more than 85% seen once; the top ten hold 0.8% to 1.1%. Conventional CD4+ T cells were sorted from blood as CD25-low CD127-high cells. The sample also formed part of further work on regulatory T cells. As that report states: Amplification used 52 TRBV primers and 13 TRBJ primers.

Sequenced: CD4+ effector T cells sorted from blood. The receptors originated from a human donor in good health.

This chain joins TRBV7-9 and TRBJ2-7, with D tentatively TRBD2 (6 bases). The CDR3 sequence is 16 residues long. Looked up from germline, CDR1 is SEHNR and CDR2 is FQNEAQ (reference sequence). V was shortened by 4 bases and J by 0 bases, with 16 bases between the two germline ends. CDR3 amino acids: CASSSTSWGLSYEQYF. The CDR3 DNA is TGTGCCAGCAGCTCCACCTCCTGGGGACTCTCCTACGAGCAGTACTTC. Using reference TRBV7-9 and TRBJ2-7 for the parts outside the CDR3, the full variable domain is DTGVSQNPRHKITKRGQNVTFRCDPISEHNRLYWYRQTLGQGPEFLTYFQNEAQLEKSRLLSDRFSAERPKGSFSTLEIQRTEQGDSAMYLCASSSTSWGLSYEQYFGPGTRLTVT.

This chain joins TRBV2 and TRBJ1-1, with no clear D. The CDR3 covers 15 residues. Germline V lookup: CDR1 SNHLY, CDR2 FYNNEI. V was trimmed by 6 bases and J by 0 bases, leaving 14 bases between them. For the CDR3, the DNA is TGTGCCAGCAGCCCAAGGAGGGCGATGAACACTGAAGCTTTCTTT. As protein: CASSPRRAMNTEAFF.

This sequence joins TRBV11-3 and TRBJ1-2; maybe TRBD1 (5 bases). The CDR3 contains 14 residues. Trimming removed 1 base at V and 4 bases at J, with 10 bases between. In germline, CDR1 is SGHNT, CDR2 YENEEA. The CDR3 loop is CASSLGGGGYGYTF. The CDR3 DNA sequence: TGTGCCAGCAGCTTAGGGGGCGGTGGCTATGGCTACACCTTC. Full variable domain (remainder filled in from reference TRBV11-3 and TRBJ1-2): EAGVVQSPRYKIIEKKQPVAFWCNPISGHNTLYWYLQNLGQGPELLIRYENEEAVDDSQLPKDRFSAERLKGVDSTLKIQPAELGDSAVYLCASSLGGGGYGYTFGSGTRLTVV.

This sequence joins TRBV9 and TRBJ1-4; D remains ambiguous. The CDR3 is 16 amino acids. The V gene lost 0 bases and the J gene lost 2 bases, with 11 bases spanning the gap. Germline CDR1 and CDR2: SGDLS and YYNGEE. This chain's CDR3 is CASSVGLTRTNEKLFF. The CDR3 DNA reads TGTGCCAGCAGCGTAGGTTTGACAAGGACTAATGAAAAACTGTTTTTT.

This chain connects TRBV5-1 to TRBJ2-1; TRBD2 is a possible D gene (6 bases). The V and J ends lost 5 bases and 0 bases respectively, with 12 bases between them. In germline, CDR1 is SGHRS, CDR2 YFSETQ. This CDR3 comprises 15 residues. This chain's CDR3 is CASRYSGDSYNEQFF. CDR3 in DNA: TGCGCCAGCAGGTACTCGGGGGACTCCTACAATGAGCAGTTCTTC.

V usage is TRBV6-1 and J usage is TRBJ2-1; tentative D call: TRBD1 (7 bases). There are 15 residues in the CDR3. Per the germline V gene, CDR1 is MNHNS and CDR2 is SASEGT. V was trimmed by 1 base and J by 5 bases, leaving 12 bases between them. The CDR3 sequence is CASSEEQGGNNEQFF. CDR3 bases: TGTGCCAGCAGTGAAGAGCAGGGGGGAAACAATGAGCAGTTCTTC.

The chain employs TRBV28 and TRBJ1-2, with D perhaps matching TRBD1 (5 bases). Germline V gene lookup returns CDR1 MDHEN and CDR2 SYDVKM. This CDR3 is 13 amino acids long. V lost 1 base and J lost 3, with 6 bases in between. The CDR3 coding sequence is TGTGCCAGCAGTTTATTGGGGGACTATGGCTACACCTTC. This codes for CASSLLGDYGYTF.

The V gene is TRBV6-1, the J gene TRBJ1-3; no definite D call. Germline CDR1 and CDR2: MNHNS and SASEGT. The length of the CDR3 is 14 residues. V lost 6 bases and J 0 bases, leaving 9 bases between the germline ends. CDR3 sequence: CASRDGFSGNTIYF. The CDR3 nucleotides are TGTGCCAGCAGGGACGGATTCTCTGGAAACACCATATATTTT.

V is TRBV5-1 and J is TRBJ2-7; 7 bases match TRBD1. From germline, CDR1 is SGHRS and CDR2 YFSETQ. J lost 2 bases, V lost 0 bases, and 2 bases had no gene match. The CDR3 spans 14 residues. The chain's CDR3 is CASSLGDRTYEQYF. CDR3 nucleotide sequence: TGCGCCAGCAGCTTGGGGGACAGAACCTACGAGCAGTACTTC. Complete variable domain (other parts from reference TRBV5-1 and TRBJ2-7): KAGVTQTPRYLIKTRGQQVTLSCSPISGHRSVSWYQQTPGQGLQFLFEYFSETQRNKGNFPGRFSGRQFSNSRSEMNVSTLELGDSALYLCASSLGDRTYEQYFGPGTRLTVT.

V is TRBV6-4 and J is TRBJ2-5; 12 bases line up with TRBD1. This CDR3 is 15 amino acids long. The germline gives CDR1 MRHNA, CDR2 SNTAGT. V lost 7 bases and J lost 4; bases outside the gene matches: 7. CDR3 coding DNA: TGTGCCAGCATTGGGTGGGACAGGGGGCCAGAGACCCAGTACTTC. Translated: CASIGWDRGPETQYF.

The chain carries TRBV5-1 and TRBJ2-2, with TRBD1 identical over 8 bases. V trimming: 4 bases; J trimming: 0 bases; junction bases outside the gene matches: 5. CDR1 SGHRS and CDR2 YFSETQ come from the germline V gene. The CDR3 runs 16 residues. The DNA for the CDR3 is TGCGCCAGCAGCCAAACGGGACAGGCGAACACCGGGGAGCTGTTTTTT. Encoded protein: CASSQTGQANTGELFF.

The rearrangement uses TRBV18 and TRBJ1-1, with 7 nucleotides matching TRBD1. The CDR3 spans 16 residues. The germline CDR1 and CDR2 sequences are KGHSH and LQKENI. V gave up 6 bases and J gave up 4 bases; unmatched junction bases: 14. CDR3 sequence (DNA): TGTGCCAGCTCCACATCAGGACAGGCTGGAGGCACTGAAGCTTTCTTT. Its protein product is CASSTSGQAGGTEAFF.

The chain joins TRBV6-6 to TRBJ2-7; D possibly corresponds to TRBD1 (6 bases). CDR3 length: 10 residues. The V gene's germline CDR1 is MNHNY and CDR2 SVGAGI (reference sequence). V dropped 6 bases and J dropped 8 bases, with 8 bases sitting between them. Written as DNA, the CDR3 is TGTGCCAGCAGGGGGACACAGCAGTACTTC. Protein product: CASRGTQQYF.

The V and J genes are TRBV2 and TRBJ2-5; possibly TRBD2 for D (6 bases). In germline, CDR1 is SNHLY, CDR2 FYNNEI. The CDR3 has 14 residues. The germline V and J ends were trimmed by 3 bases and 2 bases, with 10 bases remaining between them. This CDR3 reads CASSEVRGQETQYF. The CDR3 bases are TGTGCCAGCAGTGAGGTTCGGGGGCAAGAGACCCAGTACTTC.

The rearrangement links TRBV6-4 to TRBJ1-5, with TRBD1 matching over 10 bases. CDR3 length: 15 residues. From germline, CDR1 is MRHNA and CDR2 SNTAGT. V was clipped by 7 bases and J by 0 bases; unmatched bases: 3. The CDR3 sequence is CASMGTGDSNQPQHF. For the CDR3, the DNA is TGTGCCAGCATGGGGACAGGGGATAGCAATCAGCCCCAGCATTTT.

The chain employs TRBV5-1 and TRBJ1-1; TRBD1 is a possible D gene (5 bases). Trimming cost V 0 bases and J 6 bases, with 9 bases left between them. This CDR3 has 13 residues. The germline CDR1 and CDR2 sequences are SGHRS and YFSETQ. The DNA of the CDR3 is TGCGCCAGCAGCTTGGAAAGGGGTCCTGAAGCTTTCTTT. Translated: CASSLERGPEAFF. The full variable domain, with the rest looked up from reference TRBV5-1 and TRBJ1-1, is KAGVTQTPRYLIKTRGQQVTLSCSPISGHRSVSWYQQTPGQGLQFLFEYFSETQRNKGNFPGRFSGRQFSNSRSEMNVSTLELGDSALYLCASSLERGPEAFFGQGTRLTVV.

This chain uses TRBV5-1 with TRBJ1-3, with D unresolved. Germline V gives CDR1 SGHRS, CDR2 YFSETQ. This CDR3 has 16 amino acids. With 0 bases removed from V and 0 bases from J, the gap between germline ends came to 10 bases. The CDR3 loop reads CASSLGWGSSGNTIYF. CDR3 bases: TGCGCCAGCAGCTTGGGGTGGGGTTCCTCTGGAAACACCATATATTTT.

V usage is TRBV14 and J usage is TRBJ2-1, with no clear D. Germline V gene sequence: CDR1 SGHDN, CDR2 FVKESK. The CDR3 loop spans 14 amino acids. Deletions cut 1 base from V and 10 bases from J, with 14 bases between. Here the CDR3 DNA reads TGTGCCAGCAGCCAAGTGATAGGGTTGGGGGAGCAGTTCTTC. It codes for CASSQVIGLGEQFF.

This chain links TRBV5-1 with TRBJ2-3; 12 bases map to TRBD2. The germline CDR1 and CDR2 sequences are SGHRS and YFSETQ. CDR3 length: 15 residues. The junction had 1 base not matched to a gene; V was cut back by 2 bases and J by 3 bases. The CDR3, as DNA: TGCGCCAGCAGCTTTACTAGCGGGGGGACAGATACGCAGTATTTT. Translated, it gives CASSFTSGGTDTQYF. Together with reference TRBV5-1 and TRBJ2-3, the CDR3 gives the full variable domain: KAGVTQTPRYLIKTRGQQVTLSCSPISGHRSVSWYQQTPGQGLQFLFEYFSETQRNKGNFPGRFSGRQFSNSRSEMNVSTLELGDSALYLCASSFTSGGTDTQYFGPGTRLTVL.

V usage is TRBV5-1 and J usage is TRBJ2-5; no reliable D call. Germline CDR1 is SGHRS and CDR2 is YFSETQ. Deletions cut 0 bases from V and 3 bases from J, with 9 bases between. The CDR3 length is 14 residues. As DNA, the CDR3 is TGCGCCAGCAGCTTGGTAGGGCTGGAAGAGACCCAGTACTTC. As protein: CASSLVGLEETQYF.

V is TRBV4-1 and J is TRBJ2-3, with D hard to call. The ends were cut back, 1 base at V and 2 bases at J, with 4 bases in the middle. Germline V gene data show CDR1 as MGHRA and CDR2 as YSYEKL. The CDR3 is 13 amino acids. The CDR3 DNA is TGCGCCAGCAGCCAAGTGGTCACAGATACGCAGTATTTT. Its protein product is CASSQVVTDTQYF.

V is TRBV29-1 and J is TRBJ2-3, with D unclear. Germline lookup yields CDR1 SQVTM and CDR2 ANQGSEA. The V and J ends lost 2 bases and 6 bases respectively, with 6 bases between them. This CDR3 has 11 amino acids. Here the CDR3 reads CSVESVDTQYF. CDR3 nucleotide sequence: TGCAGCGTTGAATCGGTGGATACGCAGTATTTT.

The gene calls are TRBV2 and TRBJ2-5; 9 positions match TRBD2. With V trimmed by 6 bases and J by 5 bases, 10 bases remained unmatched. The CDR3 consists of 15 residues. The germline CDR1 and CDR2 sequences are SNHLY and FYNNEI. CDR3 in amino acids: CASRGPGLASETQYF. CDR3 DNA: TGTGCCAGCAGGGGCCCGGGACTAGCTAGTGAGACCCAGTACTTC.

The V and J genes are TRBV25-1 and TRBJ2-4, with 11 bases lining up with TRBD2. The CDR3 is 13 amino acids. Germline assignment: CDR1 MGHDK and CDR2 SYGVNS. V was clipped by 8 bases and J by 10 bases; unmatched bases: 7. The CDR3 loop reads CASQLAGAQIQYF. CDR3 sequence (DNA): TGTGCCAGCCAACTAGCGGGGGCGCAAATTCAGTACTTC.

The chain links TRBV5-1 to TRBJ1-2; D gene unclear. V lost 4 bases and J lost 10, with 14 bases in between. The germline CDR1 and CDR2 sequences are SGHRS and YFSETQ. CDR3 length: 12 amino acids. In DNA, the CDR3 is TGCGCCAGCAGCCTGGATAAATATAACTACACCTTC. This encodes CASSLDKYNYTF.

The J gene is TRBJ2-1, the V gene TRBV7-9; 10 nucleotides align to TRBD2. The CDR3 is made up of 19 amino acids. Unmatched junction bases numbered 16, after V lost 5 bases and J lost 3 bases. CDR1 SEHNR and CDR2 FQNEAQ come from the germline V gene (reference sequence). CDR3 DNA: TGTGCCAGCAGCCCCACCTCCGACCTACTAGCGGGATTCTACAATGAGCAGTTCTTC. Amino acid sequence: CASSPTSDLLAGFYNEQFF.